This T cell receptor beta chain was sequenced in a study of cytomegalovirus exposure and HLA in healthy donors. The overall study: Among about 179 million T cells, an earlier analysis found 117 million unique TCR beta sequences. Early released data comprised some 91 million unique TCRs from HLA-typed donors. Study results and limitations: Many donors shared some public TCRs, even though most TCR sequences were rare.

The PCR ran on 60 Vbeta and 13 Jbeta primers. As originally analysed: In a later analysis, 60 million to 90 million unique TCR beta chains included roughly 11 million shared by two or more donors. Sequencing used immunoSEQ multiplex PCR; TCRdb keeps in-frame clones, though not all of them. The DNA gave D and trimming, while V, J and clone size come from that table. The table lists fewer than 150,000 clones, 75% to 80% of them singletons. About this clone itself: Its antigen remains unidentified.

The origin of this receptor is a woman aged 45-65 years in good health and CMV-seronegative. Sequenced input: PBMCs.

Written as DNA, the CDR3 is TGCGCCAGCAGCCAAGATCGGGGGGGCTCGGAGCAGTACTTC. Translated: CASSQDRGGSEQYF. The chain combines TRBV4-3 with TRBJ2-7; 8 bases line up with TRBD2. The CDR3 is made up of 14 amino acids. V lost 0 bases, J lost 7 bases, and 5 bases stayed unmatched. In germline, CDR1 is LGHNA, CDR2 YSLEER.